The clone carrying this T cell receptor (beta chain) has just a few counts. Primers for the PCR totalled 60 Vbeta and 13 Jbeta. TCRdb keeps only in-frame clones here, not all; method: immunoSEQ multiplex PCR. The data contain tens of thousands of clones, 63% of them singletons. The source of the sample is a study of cytomegalovirus exposure and HLA in healthy donors. The V end lost 3 bases, the J end lost 5 bases, and 11 bases lay between the germline ends. Germline V gives CDR1 SGHNT, CDR2 YYREEE (reference sequence). The CDR3 is 13 residues long. The J gene is TRBJ1-2, the V gene TRBV5-4, with D possibly being TRBD1 (5 bases). This clonotype was sampled from a middle-aged woman in good health and CMV-seropositive. Specimen: PBMCs. CDR3 in DNA: TGTGCCAGCAGCTCGACAGCCGGGTATGGCTACACCTTC. Translation gives CASSSTAGYGYTF. The full variable domain, its missing parts supplied by reference TRBV5-4 and TRBJ1-2, is ETGVTQSPTHLIKTRGQQVTLRCSSQSGHNTVSWYQQALGQGPQFIFQYYREEENGRGNFPPRFSGLQFPNYSSELNVNALELDDSALYLCASSSTAGYGYTFGSGTRLTVV.